Listed below are T cell receptor beta chains from one sample, sequenced in a study of T cell repertoires in cytomegalovirus infection. Each CDR3 protein gets one entry after TCRdb re-called the reads with MiXCR. The table includes approximately 1,000,000 distinct CDR3 sequences, around 30% detected once. These TCRs are of unknown antigen specificity. The specimen comprised cultured CD8+ T cells from PBMCs, sampled from culture after CMV antigen stimulation. These receptors were obtained from a human donor in good health (CMV status not recorded). Some clones in this sample may be carry-over from other donors' samples. The CDR3 runs from the conserved cysteine through the conserved F or W. D genes are given only for firm matches. Part of the rows lack a size; the others show once, few, many or a class for expanded clones.

few	TRBD2	TRBV11-3	TRBJ2-2	CASRPHSGPTGELFF	TGTGCCAGCAGACCTCATAGCGGGCCCACCGGGGAGCTGTTTTTT
-	-	TRBV19	TRBJ2-7	CASSGSPPVPSWEQYF	TGTGCCAGTAGTGGATCCCCTCCAGTCCCTAGTTGGGAGCAGTACTTC
-	-	TRBV28	TRBJ1-4	CASYSGVAEKLFF	TGTGCCAGCTATTCAGGGGTAGCTGAAAAACTGTTTTTT
-	TRBD1	TRBV7-4	TRBJ2-5	CASTHPGQRYQETQYF	TGTGCCAGCACCCACCCGGGACAGCGGTACCAAGAGACCCAGTACTTC
many	-	TRBV12-3/TRBV12-4	TRBJ1-1	CASSRHTEAFF	TGTGCCAGCTCCCGGCACACTGAAGCTTTCTTT
many	TRBD2	TRBV7-8	TRBJ2-1	CASSAGTSGNHEQFF	TGTGCCAGCAGCGCCGGGACTAGCGGGAACCATGAGCAGTTCTTC
-	TRBD1	TRBV10-3	TRBJ2-3	CAIRTKTGGEGDTQYF	TGTGCCATCAGAACTAAGACAGGGGGCGAGGGAGATACGCAGTATTTT
-	-	TRBV7-9	TRBJ2-5	CASSSPRDGWETQYF	TGTGCCAGCAGCTCTCCCCGGGACGGATGGGAGACCCAGTACTTC
many	-	TRBV19	TRBJ1-5	CASSIVGGGNQPQHF	TGTGCCAGTAGTATTGTGGGAGGAGGTAATCAGCCCCAGCATTTT
many	-	TRBV7-8	TRBJ2-1	CASSSFAGNDEQFF	TGTGCCAGCAGCTCCTTTGCAGGGAACGATGAGCAGTTCTTC
-	-	TRBV6-5	TRBJ1-4	CASSYSFISSNEKLFF	TGTGCCAGCAGTTACTCGTTTATCAGTAGTAATGAAAAACTGTTTTTT
few	TRBD1	TRBV6-5	TRBJ2-5	CASSSDGTGREYQETQYF	TGTGCCAGCAGCTCCGACGGGACAGGGAGGGAGTACCAAGAGACCCAGTACTTC
few	TRBD1	TRBV4-3	TRBJ2-3	CASSQDRGFDYTQYF	TGCGCCAGCAGCCAGGACAGGGGTTTCGACTATACGCAGTATTTT
-	-	TRBV6-2/TRBV6-3	TRBJ2-3	CASLYISTDTQYF	TGTGCCAGTCTGTACATTAGCACAGATACGCAGTATTTT
-	-	TRBV27	TRBJ2-3	CASSSGDSFTDTQYF	TGTGCCAGCAGTTCGGGGGACAGTTTCACAGATACGCAGTATTTT
few	-	TRBV28	TRBJ1-1	CASSYIERVGYTEAFF	TGTGCCAGCAGTTACATAGAGCGGGTCGGGTACACTGAAGCTTTCTTT
-	TRBD1	TRBV10-3	TRBJ1-1	CAIDRGSGGTEAFF	TGTGCCATAGACAGGGGGTCGGGGGGCACTGAAGCTTTCTTT
-	TRBD1	TRBV4-1	TRBJ2-7	CASSQESPGQAHSYEQYF	TGCGCCAGCAGCCAAGAAAGTCCGGGACAGGCGCACTCCTACGAGCAGTACTTC
few	-	TRBV25-1	TRBJ1-5	CASSESTGRNQPQHF	TGTGCCAGCAGTGAATCTACAGGGCGCAATCAGCCCCAGCATTTT
-	-	TRBV3-1	TRBJ2-2	CASSSRQLPGELFF	TGTGCCAGCAGCTCACGACAGTTGCCCGGGGAGCTGTTTTTT
few	-	TRBV6-1	TRBJ1-1	CASSEGEVWNTEAFF	TGTGCCAGCAGTGAAGGGGAGGTTTGGAACACTGAAGCTTTCTTT
-	-	TRBV11-2	TRBJ2-1	CASSSEGPQSYNEQFF	TGTGCCAGCAGCTCCGAGGGCCCCCAGTCCTACAATGAGCAGTTCTTC
-	-	TRBV12-5	TRBJ2-5	CASGLGGTGETQYF	TGTGCTAGTGGTTTGGGCGGGACGGGGGAGACCCAGTACTTC
few	-	TRBV7-8	TRBJ1-1	CASSSRRGANTEAFF	TGTGCCAGCAGCTCGAGACGAGGGGCGAACACTGAAGCTTTCTTT
-	-	TRBV7-9	TRBJ1-5	CASSLGGTGDYSGQPQHF	TGTGCCAGCAGCTTAGGAGGTACAGGAGACTATAGCGGTCAGCCCCAGCATTTT
-	-	TRBV27	TRBJ1-6	CASSLSGDGNSPLHF	TGTGCCAGCAGTTTATCAGGGGACGGAAATTCACCCCTCCACTTT
-	-	TRBV28	TRBJ1-1	CASSSPTSRNTEAFF	TGTGCCAGCAGTTCTCCCACCTCAAGGAACACTGAAGCTTTCTTT
-	-	TRBV6-6	TRBJ1-1	CASSLGEITEAFF	TGTGCCAGCAGCCTTGGGGAGATAACTGAAGCTTTCTTT
-	-	TRBV27	TRBJ2-3	CASSSWGVTDTQYF	TGTGCCAGCAGCTCCTGGGGCGTGACAGATACGCAGTATTTT
many	TRBD2	TRBV12-3/TRBV12-4	TRBJ2-5	CASSLLAGGPEETQYF	TGTGCCAGCAGCCTCCTAGCGGGGGGGCCCGAAGAGACCCAGTACTTC
-	TRBD1	TRBV12-3/TRBV12-4	TRBJ1-4	CASSTGTVNEKLFF	TGTGCCAGCAGTACCGGGACAGTTAATGAAAAACTGTTTTTT